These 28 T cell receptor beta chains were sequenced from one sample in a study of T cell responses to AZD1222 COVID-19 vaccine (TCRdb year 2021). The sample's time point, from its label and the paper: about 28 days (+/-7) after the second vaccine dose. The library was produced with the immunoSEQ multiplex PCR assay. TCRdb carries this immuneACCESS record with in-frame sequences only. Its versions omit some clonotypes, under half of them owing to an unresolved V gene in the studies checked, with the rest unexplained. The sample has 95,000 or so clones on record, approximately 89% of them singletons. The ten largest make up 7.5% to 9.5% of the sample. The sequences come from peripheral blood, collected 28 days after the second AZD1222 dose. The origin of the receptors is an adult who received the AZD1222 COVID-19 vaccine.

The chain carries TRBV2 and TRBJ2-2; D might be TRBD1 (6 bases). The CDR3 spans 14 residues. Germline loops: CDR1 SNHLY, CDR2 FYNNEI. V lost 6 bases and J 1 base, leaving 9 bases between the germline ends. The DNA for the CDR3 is TGTGCCAGCAGGCAGGGACAGAACACCGGGGAGCTGTTTTTT. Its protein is CASRQGQNTGELFF. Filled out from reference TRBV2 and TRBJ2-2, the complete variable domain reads EPEVTQTPSHQVTQMGQEVILRCVPISNHLYFYWYRQILGQKVEFLVSFYNNEISEKSEIFDDQFSVERPDGSNFTLKIRSTKLEDSAMYFCASRQGQNTGELFFGEGSRLTVL.

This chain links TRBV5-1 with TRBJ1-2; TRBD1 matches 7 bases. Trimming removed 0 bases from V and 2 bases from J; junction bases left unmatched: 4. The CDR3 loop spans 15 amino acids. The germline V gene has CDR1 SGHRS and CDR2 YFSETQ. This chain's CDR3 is CASSLGGGENYGYTF. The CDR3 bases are TGCGCCAGCAGCTTGGGAGGGGGCGAGAACTATGGCTACACCTTC.

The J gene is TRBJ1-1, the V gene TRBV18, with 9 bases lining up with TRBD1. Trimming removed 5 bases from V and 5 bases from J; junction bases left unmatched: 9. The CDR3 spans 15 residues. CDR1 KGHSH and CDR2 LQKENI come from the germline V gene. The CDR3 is CASSASGTGSTEAFF. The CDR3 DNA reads TGTGCCAGCTCAGCTTCCGGGACAGGGAGTACTGAAGCTTTCTTT. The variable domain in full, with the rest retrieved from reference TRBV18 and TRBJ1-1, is NAGVMQNPRHLVRRRGQEARLRCSPMKGHSHVYWYRQLPEEGLKFMVYLQKENIIDESGMPKERFSAEFPKEGPSILRIQQVVRGDSAAYFCASSASGTGSTEAFFGQGTRLTVV.

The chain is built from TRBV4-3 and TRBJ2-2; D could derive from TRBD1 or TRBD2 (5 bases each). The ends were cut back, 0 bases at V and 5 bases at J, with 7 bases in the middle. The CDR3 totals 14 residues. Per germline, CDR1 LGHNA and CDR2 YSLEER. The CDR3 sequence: CASSQDWGTGELFF. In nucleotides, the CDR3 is TGCGCCAGCAGCCAAGATTGGGGGACCGGGGAGCTGTTTTTT.

This CDR3 is CASSDGGAGHNEKLFF. CDR3 in DNA: TGTGCCAGCAGTGACGGCGGAGCAGGGCATAATGAAAAACTGTTTTTT. The chain combines TRBV28 with TRBJ1-4; tentative D call: TRBD1 (5 bases). Germline CDR1 is MDHEN and CDR2 is SYDVKM. V lost 5 bases and J 4 bases, leaving 17 bases between the germline ends. The CDR3 runs 16 residues.

The CDR3 nucleotides are TGTGCCAGCAGTGAACGTGTTGACAGCCGGCTAGGCTACACCTTC. Translating gives CASSERVDSRLGYTF. The chain recombines TRBV6-1 with TRBJ1-2; D is possibly TRBD1 (5 bases). CDR1 and CDR2 (germline): MNHNS, SASEGT. Trimming removed 2 bases at V and 8 bases at J, with 18 bases between. The CDR3 is made up of 15 amino acids.

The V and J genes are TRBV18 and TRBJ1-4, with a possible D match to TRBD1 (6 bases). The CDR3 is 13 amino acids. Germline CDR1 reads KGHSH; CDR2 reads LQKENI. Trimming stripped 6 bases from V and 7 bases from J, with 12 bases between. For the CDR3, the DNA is TGTGCCAGCTCGGGGGGCGTCGGTGAAAAACTGTTTTTT. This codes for CASSGGVGEKLFF.

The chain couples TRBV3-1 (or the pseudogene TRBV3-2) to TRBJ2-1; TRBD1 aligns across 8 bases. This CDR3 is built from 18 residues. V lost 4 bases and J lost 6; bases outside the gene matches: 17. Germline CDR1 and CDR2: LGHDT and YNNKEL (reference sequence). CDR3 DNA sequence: TGTGCCAGCAGCCCGGGGCCCTCAATTGGACAGGGTAGCAATGAGCAGTTCTTC. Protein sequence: CASSPGPSIGQGSNEQFF.

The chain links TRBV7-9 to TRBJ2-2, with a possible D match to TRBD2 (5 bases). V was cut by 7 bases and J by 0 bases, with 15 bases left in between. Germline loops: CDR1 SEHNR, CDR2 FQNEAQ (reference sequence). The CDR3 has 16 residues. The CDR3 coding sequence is TGTGCCAGCACCTCTATGACGGGGACGAACACCGGGGAGCTGTTTTTT. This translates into CASTSMTGTNTGELFF. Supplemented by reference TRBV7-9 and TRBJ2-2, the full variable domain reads DTGVSQNPRHKITKRGQNVTFRCDPISEHNRLYWYRQTLGQGPEFLTYFQNEAQLEKSRLLSDRFSAERPKGSFSTLEIQRTEQGDSAMYLCASTSMTGTNTGELFFGEGSRLTVL.

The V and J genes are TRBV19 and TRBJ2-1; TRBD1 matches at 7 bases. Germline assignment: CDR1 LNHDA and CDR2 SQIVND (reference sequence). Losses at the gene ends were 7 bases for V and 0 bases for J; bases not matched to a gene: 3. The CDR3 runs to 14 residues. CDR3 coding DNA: TGTGCCAGTACCCGGGACAGCTCCTACAATGAGCAGTTCTTC. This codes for CASTRDSSYNEQFF.

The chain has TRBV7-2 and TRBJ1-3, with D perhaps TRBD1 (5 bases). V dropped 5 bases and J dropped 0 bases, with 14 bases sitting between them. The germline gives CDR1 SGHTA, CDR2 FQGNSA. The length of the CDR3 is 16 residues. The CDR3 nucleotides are TGTGCCAGCAGCCCTAGGGGACGGATCTCTGGAAACACCATATATTTT. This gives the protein CASSPRGRISGNTIYF. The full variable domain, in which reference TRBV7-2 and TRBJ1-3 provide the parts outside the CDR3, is GAGVSQSPSNKVTEKGKDVELRCDPISGHTALYWYRQSLGQGLEFLIYFQGNSAPDKSGLPSDRFSAERTGGSVSTLTIQRTQQEDSAVYLCASSPRGRISGNTIYFGEGSWLTVV.

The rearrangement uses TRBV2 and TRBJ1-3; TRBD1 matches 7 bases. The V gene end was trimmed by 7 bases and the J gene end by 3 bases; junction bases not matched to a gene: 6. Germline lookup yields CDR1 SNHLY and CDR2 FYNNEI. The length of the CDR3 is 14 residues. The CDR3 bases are TGTGCCAGCACTCCGACAGGGTTTGGAAACACCATATATTTT. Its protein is CASTPTGFGNTIYF.

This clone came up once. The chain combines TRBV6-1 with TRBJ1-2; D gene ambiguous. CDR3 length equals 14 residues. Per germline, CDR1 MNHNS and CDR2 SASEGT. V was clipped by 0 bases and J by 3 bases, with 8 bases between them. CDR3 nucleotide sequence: TGTGCCAGCAGTGAAGCAGGGAGTGACTATGGCTACACCTTC. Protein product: CASSEAGSDYGYTF.

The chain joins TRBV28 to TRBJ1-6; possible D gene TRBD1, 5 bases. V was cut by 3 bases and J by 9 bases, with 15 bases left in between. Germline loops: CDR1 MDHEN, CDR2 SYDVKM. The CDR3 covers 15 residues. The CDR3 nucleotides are TGTGCCAGCAGTTTCGGTTACACGGGGGGTTCACCCCTCCACTTT. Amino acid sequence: CASSFGYTGGSPLHF.

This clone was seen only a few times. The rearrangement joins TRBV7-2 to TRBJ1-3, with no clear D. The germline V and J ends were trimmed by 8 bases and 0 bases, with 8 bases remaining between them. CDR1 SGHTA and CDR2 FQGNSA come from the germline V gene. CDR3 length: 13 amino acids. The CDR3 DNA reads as TGTGCCAGCGGTGCTAGCTCTGGAAACACCATATATTTT. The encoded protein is CASGASSGNTIYF.

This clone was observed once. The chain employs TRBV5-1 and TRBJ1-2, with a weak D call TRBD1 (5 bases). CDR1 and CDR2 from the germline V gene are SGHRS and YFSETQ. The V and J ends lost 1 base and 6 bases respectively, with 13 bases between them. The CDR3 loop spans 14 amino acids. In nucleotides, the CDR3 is TGCGCCAGCAGCTTGAGTGGGACGCTACATGGCTACACCTTC. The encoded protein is CASSLSGTLHGYTF.

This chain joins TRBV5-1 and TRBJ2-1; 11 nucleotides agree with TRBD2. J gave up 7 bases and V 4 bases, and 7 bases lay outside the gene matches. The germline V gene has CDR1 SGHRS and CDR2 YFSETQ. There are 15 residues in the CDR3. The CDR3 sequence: CASSVTSGSGNEQFF. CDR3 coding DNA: TGCGCCAGCAGCGTAACTAGCGGGAGTGGGAATGAGCAGTTCTTC.

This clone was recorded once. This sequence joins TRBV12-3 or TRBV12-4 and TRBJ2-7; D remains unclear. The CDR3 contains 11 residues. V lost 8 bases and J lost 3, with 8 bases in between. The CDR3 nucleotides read TGTGCCAGCCCTGAGTTCTACGAGCAGTACTTC. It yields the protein CASPEFYEQYF.

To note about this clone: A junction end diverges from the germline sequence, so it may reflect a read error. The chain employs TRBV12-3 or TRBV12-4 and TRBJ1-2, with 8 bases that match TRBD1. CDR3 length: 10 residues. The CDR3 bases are TGTGCCAGCAGTTTGGACAGGGCGGTATTC. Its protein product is CASSLDRAVF.

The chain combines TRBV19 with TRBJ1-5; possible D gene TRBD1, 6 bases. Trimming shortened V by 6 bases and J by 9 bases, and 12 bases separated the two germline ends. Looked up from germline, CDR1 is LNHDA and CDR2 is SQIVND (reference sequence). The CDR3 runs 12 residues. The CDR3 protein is CASSSGVAPQHF. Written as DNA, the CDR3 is TGTGCCAGTAGCTCAGGGGTTGCGCCCCAGCATTTT.

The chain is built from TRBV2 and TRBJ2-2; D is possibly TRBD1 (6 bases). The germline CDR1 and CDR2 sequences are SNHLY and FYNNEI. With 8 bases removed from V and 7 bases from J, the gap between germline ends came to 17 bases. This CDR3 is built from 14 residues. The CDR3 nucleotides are TGTGCCAGCCGACTCGGACAGATGGTCGGGGAGCTGTTTTTT. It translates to CASRLGQMVGELFF.

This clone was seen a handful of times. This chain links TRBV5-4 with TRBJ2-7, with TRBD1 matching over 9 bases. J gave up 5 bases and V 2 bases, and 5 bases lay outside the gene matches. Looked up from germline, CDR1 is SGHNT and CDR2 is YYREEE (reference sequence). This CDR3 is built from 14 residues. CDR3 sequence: CASSFGQGRDEQYF. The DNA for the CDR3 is TGTGCCAGCAGCTTTGGACAGGGGCGGGACGAGCAGTACTTC.

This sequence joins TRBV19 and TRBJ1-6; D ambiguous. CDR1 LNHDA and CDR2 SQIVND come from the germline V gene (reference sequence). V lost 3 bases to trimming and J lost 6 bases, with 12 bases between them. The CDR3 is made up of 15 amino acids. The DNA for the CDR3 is TGTGCCAGTAGTATCTGGGCCAGAACTAATTCACCCCTCCACTTT. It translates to CASSIWARTNSPLHF.

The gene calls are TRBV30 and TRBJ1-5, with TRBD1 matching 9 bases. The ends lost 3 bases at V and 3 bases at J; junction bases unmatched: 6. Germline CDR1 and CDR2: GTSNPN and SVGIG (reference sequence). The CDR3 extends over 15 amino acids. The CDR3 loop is CAWSRQGGVNQPQHF. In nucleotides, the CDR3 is TGTGCCTGGAGCAGACAGGGGGGTGTCAATCAGCCCCAGCATTTT. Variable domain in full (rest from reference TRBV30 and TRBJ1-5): SQTIHQWPATLVQPVGSPLSLECTVEGTSNPNLYWYRQAAGRGLQLLFYSVGIGQISSEVPQNLSASRPQDRQFILSSKKLLLSDSGFYLCAWSRQGGVNQPQHFGDGTRLSIL.

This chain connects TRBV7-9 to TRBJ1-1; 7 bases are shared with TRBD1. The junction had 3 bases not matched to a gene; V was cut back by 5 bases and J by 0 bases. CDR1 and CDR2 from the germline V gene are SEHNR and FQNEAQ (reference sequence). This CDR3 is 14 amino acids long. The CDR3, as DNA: TGTGCCAGCAGCCGTGGGACAGTGAACACTGAAGCTTTCTTT. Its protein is CASSRGTVNTEAFF. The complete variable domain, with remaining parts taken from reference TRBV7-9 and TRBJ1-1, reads DTGVSQNPRHKITKRGQNVTFRCDPISEHNRLYWYRQTLGQGPEFLTYFQNEAQLEKSRLLSDRFSAERPKGSFSTLEIQRTEQGDSAMYLCASSRGTVNTEAFFGQGTRLTVV.

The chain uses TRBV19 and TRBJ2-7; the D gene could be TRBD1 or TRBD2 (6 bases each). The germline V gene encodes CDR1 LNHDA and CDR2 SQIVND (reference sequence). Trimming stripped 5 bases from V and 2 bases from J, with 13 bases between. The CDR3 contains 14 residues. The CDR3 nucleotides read TGTGCCAGTAGTTTGGGGGGACATCCCTACGAGCAGTACTTC. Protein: CASSLGGHPYEQYF.

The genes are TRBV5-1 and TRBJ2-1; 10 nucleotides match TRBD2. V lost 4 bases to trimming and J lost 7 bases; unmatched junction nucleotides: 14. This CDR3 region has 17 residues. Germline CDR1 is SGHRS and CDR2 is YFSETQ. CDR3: CASSRTSGTPAGNEQFF. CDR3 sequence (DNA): TGCGCCAGCAGCCGAACTAGCGGGACCCCCGCGGGGAATGAGCAGTTCTTC. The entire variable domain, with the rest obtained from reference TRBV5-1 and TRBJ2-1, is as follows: KAGVTQTPRYLIKTRGQQVTLSCSPISGHRSVSWYQQTPGQGLQFLFEYFSETQRNKGNFPGRFSGRQFSNSRSEMNVSTLELGDSALYLCASSRTSGTPAGNEQFFGPGTRLTVL.

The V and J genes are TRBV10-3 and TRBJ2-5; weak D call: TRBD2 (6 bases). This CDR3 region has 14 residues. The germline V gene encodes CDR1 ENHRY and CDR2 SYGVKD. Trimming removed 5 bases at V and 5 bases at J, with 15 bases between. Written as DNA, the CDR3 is TGTGCCATCAGTCTGCAGGGAGGAGGCGAGACCCAGTACTTC. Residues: CAISLQGGGETQYF.